These T cell receptor beta chains were read from a single sample in a study of control samples from healthy donors and cancer patients. Repertoires were generated with immunoSEQ multiplex PCR, while TCRdb's copy carries only in-frame clones and drops some. This table holds some 150,000 clones, over 85% found once. The sequencing input was blood. These receptors were obtained from a man aged 50 to 59 in good health. Both conserved end residues are part of each CDR3. The D gene is left open where the match is weak. The size of a clone is reported for some rows only, either as once, few or many, or as a class for expanded clones.

cdr3_aa: CASSSSSGTTTDTQYF
cdr3_nt: TGTGCCAGCAGTTCCTCTAGCGGAACAACCACAGATACGCAGTATTTT
d_call: TRBD2
j_call: TRBJ2-3
v_call: TRBV28
clone_size: -

cdr3_aa: CASSLETSLDEQFF
cdr3_nt: TGCGCCAGCAGCTTGGAGACTAGCTTAGATGAGCAGTTCTTC
d_call: TRBD2
j_call: TRBJ2-1
v_call: TRBV5-1
clone_size: -

cdr3_aa: CASSHQIRDRGHYEQYF
cdr3_nt: TGCGCCAGCAGCCATCAGATCCGGGACAGGGGCCACTACGAGCAGTACTTC
d_call: TRBD1
j_call: TRBJ2-7
v_call: TRBV4-1
clone_size: -

cdr3_aa: CASSYFGYEQYF
cdr3_nt: TGTGCCAGCAGTTACTTTGGTTACGAGCAGTACTTC
d_call: -
j_call: TRBJ2-7
v_call: TRBV6-5
clone_size: -

cdr3_aa: CSVLDLTTYEQYF
cdr3_nt: TGCAGCGTCCTGGACTTAACCACCTACGAGCAGTACTTC
d_call: -
j_call: TRBJ2-7
v_call: TRBV29-1
clone_size: -

cdr3_aa: CSVRTVPQEKLFF
cdr3_nt: TGCAGCGTCCGGACAGTCCCTCAGGAAAAACTGTTTTTT
d_call: -
j_call: TRBJ1-4
v_call: TRBV29-1
clone_size: -

cdr3_aa: CSVEYGSYEQYF
cdr3_nt: TGCAGCGTTGAATATGGATCCTACGAGCAGTACTTC
d_call: -
j_call: TRBJ2-7
v_call: TRBV29-1
clone_size: -

cdr3_aa: CASSVDGKWYF
cdr3_nt: TGCGCCAGCAGCGTTGACGGTAAATGGTACTTC
d_call: -
j_call: TRBJ2-7
v_call: TRBV5-1
clone_size: -

cdr3_aa: CSVPRDGSGANVLTF
cdr3_nt: TGCAGCGTTCCCCGGGACGGCTCTGGGGCCAACGTCCTGACTTTC
d_call: -
j_call: TRBJ2-6
v_call: TRBV29-1
clone_size: -

cdr3_aa: CASFRGPDSYEQYF
cdr3_nt: TGTGCCAGCTTCCGAGGCCCCGACTCCTACGAGCAGTACTTC
d_call: -
j_call: TRBJ2-7
v_call: TRBV18
clone_size: once

cdr3_aa: CATRSHGNYGYTF
cdr3_nt: TGTGCCACCAGATCACACGGAAACTATGGCTACACCTTC
d_call: -
j_call: TRBJ1-2
v_call: TRBV24-1
clone_size: -

cdr3_aa: CASTPESGSYEQYF
cdr3_nt: TGTGCCAGCACCCCAGAGAGCGGGAGCTACGAGCAGTACTTC
d_call: TRBD2
j_call: TRBJ2-7
v_call: TRBV3-1/TRBV3-2
clone_size: -

cdr3_aa: CASRYSTAVYGYTF
cdr3_nt: TGTGCCAGCAGGTACTCTACTGCGGTCTATGGCTACACCTTC
d_call: -
j_call: TRBJ1-2
v_call: TRBV6-2/TRBV6-3
clone_size: -

cdr3_aa: CASTLRGADTQYF
cdr3_nt: TGTGCCAGCACCCTAAGGGGGGCAGATACGCAGTATTTT
d_call: -
j_call: TRBJ2-3
v_call: TRBV28
clone_size: -

cdr3_aa: CASSLGLAGGPFAETQYF
cdr3_nt: TGCGCCAGCAGCTTGGGACTAGCGGGAGGGCCGTTTGCGGAGACCCAGTACTTC
d_call: TRBD2
j_call: TRBJ2-5
v_call: TRBV5-1
clone_size: -

cdr3_aa: CASSGQGPYEQYF
cdr3_nt: TGTGCCAGCAGTGGACAGGGCCCCTACGAGCAGTACTTC
d_call: TRBD1
j_call: TRBJ2-7
v_call: TRBV27
clone_size: -

cdr3_aa: CASSGASGDSYNEQFF
cdr3_nt: TGTGCCAGCAGTGGGGCTAGCGGGGATTCCTACAATGAGCAGTTCTTC
d_call: TRBD2
j_call: TRBJ2-1
v_call: TRBV28
clone_size: -

cdr3_aa: CASSPQRQGTDTQYF
cdr3_nt: TGTGCCAGCTCACCACAAAGACAGGGCACAGATACGCAGTATTTT
d_call: -
j_call: TRBJ2-3
v_call: TRBV18
clone_size: -

cdr3_aa: CASSSTLGTGGAFTEAFF
cdr3_nt: TGCGCCAGCAGCTCTACTCTGGGGACAGGGGGCGCGTTCACTGAAGCTTTCTTT
d_call: TRBD1
j_call: TRBJ1-1
v_call: TRBV5-1
clone_size: -

cdr3_aa: CASSLEGYSPLHF
cdr3_nt: TGTGCCAGCAGCTTGGAAGGGTATTCACCCCTCCACTTT
d_call: -
j_call: TRBJ1-6
v_call: TRBV11-2
clone_size: -

cdr3_aa: CASNSPAGAYEQYF
cdr3_nt: TGTGCCAGCAACTCCCCCGCCGGGGCCTACGAGCAGTACTTC
d_call: -
j_call: TRBJ2-7
v_call: TRBV7-2
clone_size: -

cdr3_aa: CASSAMRAGGAGEQFF
cdr3_nt: TGTGCCAGCAGCGCGATGCGAGCGGGAGGCGCCGGGGAGCAGTTCTTC
d_call: TRBD2
j_call: TRBJ2-1
v_call: TRBV5-8
clone_size: -